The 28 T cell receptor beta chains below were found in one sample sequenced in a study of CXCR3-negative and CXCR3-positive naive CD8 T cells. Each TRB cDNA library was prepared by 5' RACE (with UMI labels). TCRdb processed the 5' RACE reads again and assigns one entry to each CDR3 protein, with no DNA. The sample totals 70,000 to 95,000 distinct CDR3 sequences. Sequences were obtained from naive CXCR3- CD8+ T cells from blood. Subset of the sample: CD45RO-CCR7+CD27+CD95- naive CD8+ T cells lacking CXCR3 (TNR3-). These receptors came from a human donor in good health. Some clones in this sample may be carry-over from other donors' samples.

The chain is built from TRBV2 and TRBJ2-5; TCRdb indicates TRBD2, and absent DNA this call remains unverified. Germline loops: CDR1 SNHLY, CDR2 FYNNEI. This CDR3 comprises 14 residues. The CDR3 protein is CASSDTRLQETQYF.

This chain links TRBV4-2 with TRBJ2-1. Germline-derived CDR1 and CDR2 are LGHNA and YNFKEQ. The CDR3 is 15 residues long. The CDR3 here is CASSQEVSTHNEQFF.

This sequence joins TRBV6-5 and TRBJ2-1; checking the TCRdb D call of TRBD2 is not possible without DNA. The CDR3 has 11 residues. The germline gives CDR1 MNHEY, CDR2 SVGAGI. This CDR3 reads CASGGYNEQFF.

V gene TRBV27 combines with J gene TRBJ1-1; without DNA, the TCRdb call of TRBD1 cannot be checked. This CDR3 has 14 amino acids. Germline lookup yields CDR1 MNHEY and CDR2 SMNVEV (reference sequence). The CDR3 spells CASSPLTGDTEAFF.

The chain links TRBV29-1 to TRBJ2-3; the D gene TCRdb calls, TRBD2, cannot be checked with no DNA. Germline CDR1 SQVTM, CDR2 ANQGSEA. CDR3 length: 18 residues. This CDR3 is CSVEGAEGLALSTDTQYF.

CDR3 loop: CSSRGMDTQYF. The chain recombines TRBV29-1 with TRBJ2-3; TCRdb's assignment of TRBD1 cannot be checked, as there is no DNA. This CDR3 region has 11 residues. Germline values: CDR1 SQVTM, CDR2 ANQGSEA.

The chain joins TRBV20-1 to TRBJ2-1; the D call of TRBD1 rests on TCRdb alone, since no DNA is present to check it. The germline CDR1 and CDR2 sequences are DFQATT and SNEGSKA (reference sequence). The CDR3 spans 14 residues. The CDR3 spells CSARDLEQGTEQFF.

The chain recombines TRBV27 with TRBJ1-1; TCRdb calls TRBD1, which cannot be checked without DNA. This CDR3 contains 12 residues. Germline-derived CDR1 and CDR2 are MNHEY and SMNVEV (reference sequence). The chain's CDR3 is CASSQVGREAFF.

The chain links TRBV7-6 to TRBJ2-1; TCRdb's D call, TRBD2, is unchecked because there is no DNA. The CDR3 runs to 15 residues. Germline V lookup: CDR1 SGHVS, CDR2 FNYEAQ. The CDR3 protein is CASSLAGLAGNEQFF.

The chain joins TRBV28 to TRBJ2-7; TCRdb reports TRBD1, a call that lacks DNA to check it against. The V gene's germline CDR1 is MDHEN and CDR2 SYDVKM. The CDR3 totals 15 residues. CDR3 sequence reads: CASRWTGDGSYEQYF.

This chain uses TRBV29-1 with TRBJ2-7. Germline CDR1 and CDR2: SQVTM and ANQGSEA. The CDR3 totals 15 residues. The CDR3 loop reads CSVELATQGSYEQYF.

The CDR3 is CASSQFSAFEQYF. The chain is built from TRBV7-9 and TRBJ2-7; TCRdb lists TRBD2, though no DNA is available to test this call. The germline V gene has CDR1 SEHNR and CDR2 FQNEAQ (reference sequence). CDR3 size: 13 residues.

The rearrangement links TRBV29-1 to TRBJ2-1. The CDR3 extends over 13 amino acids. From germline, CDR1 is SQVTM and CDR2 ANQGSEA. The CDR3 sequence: CSVERGTYNEQFF.

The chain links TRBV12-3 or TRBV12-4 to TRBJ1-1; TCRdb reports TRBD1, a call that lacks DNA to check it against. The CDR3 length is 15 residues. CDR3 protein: CASSSGDRGRAEAFF.

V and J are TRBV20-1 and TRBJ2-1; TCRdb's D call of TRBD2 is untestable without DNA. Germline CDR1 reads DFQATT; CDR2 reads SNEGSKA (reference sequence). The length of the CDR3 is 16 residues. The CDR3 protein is CSATFELAGSYNEQFF.

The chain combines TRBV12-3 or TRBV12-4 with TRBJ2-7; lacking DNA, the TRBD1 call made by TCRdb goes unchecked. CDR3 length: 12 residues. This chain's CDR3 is CASSQGSLEQYF.

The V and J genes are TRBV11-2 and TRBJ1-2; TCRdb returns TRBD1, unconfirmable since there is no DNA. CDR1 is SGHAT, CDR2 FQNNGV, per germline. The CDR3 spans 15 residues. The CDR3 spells CASSLEGTGGRGYTF.

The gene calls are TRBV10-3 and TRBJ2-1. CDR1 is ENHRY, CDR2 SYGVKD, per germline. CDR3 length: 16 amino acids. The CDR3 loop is CAISEYVAHSYNEQFF.

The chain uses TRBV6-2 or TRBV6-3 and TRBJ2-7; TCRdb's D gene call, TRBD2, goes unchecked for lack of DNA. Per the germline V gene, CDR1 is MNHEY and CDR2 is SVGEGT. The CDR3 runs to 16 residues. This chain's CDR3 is CASSYSSPGGAYEQYF.

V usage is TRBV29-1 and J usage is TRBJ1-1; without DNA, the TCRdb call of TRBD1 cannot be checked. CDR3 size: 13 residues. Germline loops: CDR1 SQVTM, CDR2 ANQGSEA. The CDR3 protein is CSARTGLNTEAFF. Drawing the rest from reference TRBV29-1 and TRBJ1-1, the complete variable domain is SAVISQKPSRDICQRGTSLTIQCQVDSQVTMMFWYRQQPGQSLTLIATANQGSEATYESGFVIDKFPISRPNLTFSTLTVSNMSPEDSSIYLCSARTGLNTEAFFGQGTRLTVV.

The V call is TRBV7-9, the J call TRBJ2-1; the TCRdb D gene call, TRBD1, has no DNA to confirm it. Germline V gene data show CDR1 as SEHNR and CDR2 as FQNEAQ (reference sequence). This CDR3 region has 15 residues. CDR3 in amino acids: CASSAPGGRSDEQFF.

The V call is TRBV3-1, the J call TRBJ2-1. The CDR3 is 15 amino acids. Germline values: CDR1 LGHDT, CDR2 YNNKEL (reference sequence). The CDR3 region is CASSQVSSSYNEQFF.

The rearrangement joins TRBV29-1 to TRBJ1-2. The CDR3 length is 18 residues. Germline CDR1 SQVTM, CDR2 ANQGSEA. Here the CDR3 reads CSVGAPSSQGGVRFGYTF.

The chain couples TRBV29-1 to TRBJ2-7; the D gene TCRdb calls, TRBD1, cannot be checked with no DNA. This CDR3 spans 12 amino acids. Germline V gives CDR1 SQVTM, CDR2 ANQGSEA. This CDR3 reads CISGTGAREQYF.

The CDR3 region is CASSQRLAVVGTQYF. The chain carries TRBV7-6 and TRBJ2-5; absent DNA, TCRdb's TRBD2 call cannot be checked. This CDR3 is built from 15 residues. CDR1 SGHVS and CDR2 FNYEAQ come from the germline V gene.

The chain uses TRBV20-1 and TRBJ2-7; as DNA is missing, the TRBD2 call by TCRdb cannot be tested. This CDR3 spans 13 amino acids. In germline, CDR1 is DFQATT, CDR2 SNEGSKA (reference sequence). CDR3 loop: CSARTSGTYEQYF.

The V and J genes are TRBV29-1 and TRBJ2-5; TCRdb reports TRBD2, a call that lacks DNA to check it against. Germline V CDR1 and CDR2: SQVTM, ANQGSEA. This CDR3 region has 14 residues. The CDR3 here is CSVEGHWVQETQYF.

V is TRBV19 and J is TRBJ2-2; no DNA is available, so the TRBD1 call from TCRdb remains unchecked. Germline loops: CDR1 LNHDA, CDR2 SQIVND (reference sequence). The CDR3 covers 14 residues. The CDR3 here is CASSILQGTGELFF.